This is a list of T cell receptor beta chains from one sample in a study of identical twins. One entry per CDR3 protein results from TCRdb running MiXCR on the 5' RACE reads. The table records around 100,000 distinct CDR3 sequences, 4.5% to 6.5% of them present only once. Source material: memory T cells sorted from blood. These receptors all come from a woman aged 45-65 years in good health. Each CDR3 is given with its conserved first and last residue. Each record gives: CDR3 length, J gene, V gene, clone size, D gene, CDR3 DNA, CDR3 protein. D genes are given only for firm matches. Clone size, where shown, is once, few, many, or a class for clones that have expanded.

>18|TRBJ2-3|TRBV20-1|many|TRBD2
TGCAGTGCTAGACTTCCAGCGGGAGGCCCAATAAGCACAGATACGCAGTATTTT
CSARLPAGGPISTDTQYF
>19|TRBJ2-6|TRBV12-3/TRBV12-4|.|TRBD1
TGTGCCAGCAGTTTTACCGGGACAGGGGGCTCCTCTGGGGCCAACGTCCTGACTTTC
CASSFTGTGGSSGANVLTF
>14|TRBJ1-1|TRBV10-3|many|.
TGTGCCATCAGCGGACAGTCCCTGAACACTGAAGCTTTCTTT
CAISGQSLNTEAFF
>15|TRBJ2-7|TRBV2|many|.
TGTGCCAGCAGACAAGGGTCTTCTGCGGGCTACGAGCAGTACTTC
CASRQGSSAGYEQYF
>12|TRBJ1-6|TRBV12-3/TRBV12-4|.|.
TGTGCCAGCAGCTTTCAAGGCGCACCCCTCCACTTT
CASSFQGAPLHF
>14|TRBJ2-7|TRBV6-1|few|.
TGTGCCAGCAGTTCCCAACAGGTTTCCTACGAGCAGTACTTC
CASSSQQVSYEQYF
>12|TRBJ2-1|TRBV5-1|.|TRBD2
TGCGCCAGCAGCCCGGGGGGCAATGAGCAGTTCTTC
CASSPGGNEQFF
>15|TRBJ2-1|TRBV6-6|many|TRBD1
TGTGCCAGCAGTTGGGGACAGGGCCACCTCCTCCCTTGGTTCTTC
CASSWGQGHLLPWFF
>10|TRBJ2-1|TRBV6-6|many|.
TGTGCCAGCAGTTACGCTCCACAGTTCTTC
CASSYAPQFF
>15|TRBJ2-1|TRBV12-3/TRBV12-4|many|TRBD2
TGTGCCAGCAGCCCGGGACTAGCGGGAGGAAATGAGCAGTTCTTC
CASSPGLAGGNEQFF
>15|TRBJ2-1|TRBV5-1|many|TRBD2
TGCGCCAGCAGCTGGGGGCTAGCGGGAGTGGATGAGCAGTTCTTC
CASSWGLAGVDEQFF
>14|TRBJ2-1|TRBV5-1|many|TRBD2
TGCGCCAGCAGCACCGGGACTAGGGGCAATGAGCAGTTCTTC
CASSTGTRGNEQFF
>15|TRBJ2-2|TRBV12-3/TRBV12-4|many|TRBD2
TGTGCCAGCAGCTTAGCGGGAGTTAACACCGGGGAGCTGTTTTTT
CASSLAGVNTGELFF
>15|TRBJ2-5|TRBV28|.|TRBD1
TGTGCCAGCAATGAGCCAGGGGGATCTCAAGAGACCCAGTACTTC
CASNEPGGSQETQYF
>15|TRBJ2-3|TRBV7-9|many|TRBD2
TGTGCCAGCGGTCTAACTAGCGGGAGAGGGGATACGCAGTATTTT
CASGLTSGRGDTQYF
>17|TRBJ2-2|TRBV7-9|few|TRBD1
TGTGCCAGCAGCTTAACGACAGGGGCGTGGAGGACCGGGGAGCTGTTTTTT
CASSLTTGAWRTGELFF
>16|TRBJ2-1|TRBV18|many|TRBD1
TGTGCCAGCTCACCACCGAGGACAGGGTCCTACAATGAGCAGTTCTTC
CASSPPRTGSYNEQFF
>18|TRBJ2-3|TRBV7-8|many|TRBD2
TGTGCCAGCAGCCATACTAGCGGGAGAATTTTGGGCACAGATACGCAGTATTTT
CASSHTSGRILGTDTQYF
>13|TRBJ1-5|TRBV2|few|.
TGTGCCAGCAGTGTCGTGAGGGGTCAGCCCCAGCATTTT
CASSVVRGQPQHF
>14|TRBJ2-3|TRBV5-6|many|.
TGTGCCAGCAACCCGGATGCCGACACAGATACGCAGTATTTT
CASNPDADTDTQYF
>12|TRBJ2-3|TRBV6-1|few|.
TGTGCCAGCAGTGAAGTAGCAGATACGCAGTATTTT
CASSEVADTQYF
>15|TRBJ2-1|TRBV12-3/TRBV12-4|many|.
TGTGCCAGCAGCACCGGGACGGCAGGCGGCAATGAGCAGTTCTTC
CASSTGTAGGNEQFF
>13|TRBJ2-5|TRBV12-3/TRBV12-4|many|.
TGTGCCAGCGGGACGATGAGGCTAGAGACCCAGTACTTC
CASGTMRLETQYF
>15|TRBJ2-2|TRBV7-6|many|.
TGTGCCAGCAGCTCCGAGTATTTTGTCACCGGGGAGCTGTTTTTT
CASSSEYFVTGELFF
>17|TRBJ2-3|TRBV12-3/TRBV12-4|many|TRBD2
TGTGCCAGCAGTTTAGCGCGGCTAGCGGGGAACACAGATACGCAGTATTTT
CASSLARLAGNTDTQYF
>13|TRBJ1-3|TRBV5-4|few|.
TGTGCCAGCAGCTCGGATATACAGGGCACCATATATTTT
CASSSDIQGTIYF
>13|TRBJ2-7|TRBV27|many|.
TGTGCCAGCAGTGTTGGGACTCGCTACGAGCAGTACTTC
CASSVGTRYEQYF
>12|TRBJ1-2|TRBV6-2/TRBV6-3|many|.
TGTGCCAGCAGGCCCCAGGGCCTGGGCTACACCTTC
CASRPQGLGYTF
>14|TRBJ1-5|TRBV11-2|few|.
TGTGCCAGCAGCTTGGGGGGCGCGGGGCAGCCCCAGCATTTT
CASSLGGAGQPQHF
>16|TRBJ1-1|TRBV4-1|many|.
TGCGCCAGCAGCCAGCCCGGTGACTGGGAGGTCACTGAAGCTTTCTTT
CASSQPGDWEVTEAFF
>13|TRBJ2-3|TRBV12-3/TRBV12-4|many|.
TGTGCCACGGCTCGGAGGGAGACAGATACGCAGTATTTT
CATARRETDTQYF
>12|TRBJ2-1|TRBV24-1|many|TRBD1
TGTGCCACCAGTGATCCCGGACAGGGGCAGTTCTTC
CATSDPGQGQFF
>15|TRBJ1-2|TRBV12-3/TRBV12-4|many|TRBD1
TGTGCCAGCAGGAATACGGGACAGGGAATGGATGGCTACACCTTC
CASRNTGQGMDGYTF
>16|TRBJ2-5|TRBV11-1|many|.
TGTGCCAGCAGCTTAGAGGCCAGGGGATATCAAGAGACCCAGTACTTC
CASSLEARGYQETQYF
>11|TRBJ1-1|TRBV7-9|many|.
TGTGCCAGCAGCGTCCTTGCTGAAGCTTTCTTT
CASSVLAEAFF
>12|TRBJ1-1|TRBV12-3/TRBV12-4|many|.
TGTGCCAGCAACACCTCGGGGAAGAAAGCTTTCTTT
CASNTSGKKAFF
>17|TRBJ2-7|TRBV7-9|.|TRBD2
TGTGCCAGCAGCTTGGGGCCGGGAGGGGACGGATCGCGCGAGCAGTACTTC
CASSLGPGGDGSREQYF
>16|TRBJ2-1|TRBV7-2|few|TRBD2
TGTGCCAGCAGCTTAGTCGGGGCGGGGGAGTTCAATGAGCAGTTCTTC
CASSLVGAGEFNEQFF
>13|TRBJ1-5|TRBV10-2|many|.
TGCGCCAGCAGTGACAACCCGGGTCAGCCCCAGCATTTT
CASSDNPGQPQHF
>14|TRBJ2-3|TRBV5-1|few|.
TGCGCCAGCAGCAAAGCATCAACACTCGATACGCAGTATTTT
CASSKASTLDTQYF
>15|TRBJ2-1|TRBV5-1|once|TRBD2
TGCGCCAGCAGCACGACTAGCGGGGCCCCCAATGAGCAGTTCTTC
CASSTTSGAPNEQFF
>14|TRBJ2-3|TRBV6-1|few|TRBD1
TGTGCCCGTTCCGGACAGGGTATAACAGATACGCAGTATTTT
CARSGQGITDTQYF
>14|TRBJ1-5|TRBV12-3/TRBV12-4|many|TRBD1
TGTGCCAGCAGTGTCACAGGGGAGAATCAGCCCCAGCATTTT
CASSVTGENQPQHF
>14|TRBJ1-1|TRBV3-1|many|.
TGTGCCAGCAGCCAAGTTCGGTGGGACTCACATGCTTTCTTT
CASSQVRWDSHAFF
>18|TRBJ2-2|TRBV27|medium-sized|TRBD2
TGTGCCAGCAGTCCCGCGGGACTAGCGGGACCGACTGGCGGGGAGCTGTTTTTT
CASSPAGLAGPTGGELFF
>14|TRBJ1-5|TRBV24-1|.|.
TGTGCCACCAGTGATTCGAAGGACGAGCAGCCCCAGCATTTT
CATSDSKDEQPQHF
>16|TRBJ2-7|TRBV23-1|few|.
TGCGCCAGCAGTCAATCGAACGGGCTGATCTTCGACGAGCAGTACTTC
CASSQSNGLIFDEQYF
>13|TRBJ2-1|TRBV7-2|many|.
TGTGCCAGCAGCTTAACAAACCTGGGTGAGCAGTTCTTC
CASSLTNLGEQFF
>15|TRBJ2-3|TRBV20-1|.|TRBD2
TGCAGTGCTAGGAGTAGCGGGAGGAACACAGATACGCAGTATTTT
CSARSSGRNTDTQYF